The 16 T cell receptor beta chains in this list originate from one sample, sequenced in a study of blood T cell repertoires in COVID-19 (dated by TCRdb to 2018 to 2021). The method behind the library was the immunoSEQ multiplex PCR assay. Sourced from immuneACCESS, this table was stored by TCRdb with only in-frame sequences that have V and J called. A share of the clones is absent; for the studies checked, an unresolved V gene accounts for under half, and the remainder has no known explanation. The sample table holds more than 130,000 clones, of which about 87% were seen once. The ten largest make up 4.3% of the sample. The sample consisted of peripheral blood. The receptors stem from a woman in her thirties or forties with acute or convalescent COVID-19.

V and J are TRBV10-3 and TRBJ2-1, with TRBD1 as a possible D gene (5 bases). In germline, CDR1 is ENHRY, CDR2 SYGVKD. The CDR3 is made up of 15 amino acids. Trimming stripped 3 bases from V and 5 bases from J, with 14 bases between. The DNA of the CDR3 is TGTGCCATCAGTGAAGGTCTCAGGGTAAACAATGAGCAGTTCTTC. Its protein product is CAISEGLRVNNEQFF.

The chain couples TRBV4-3 to TRBJ2-2; the D is unclear. The germline gives CDR1 LGHNA, CDR2 YSLEER. V gave up 4 bases and J gave up 7 bases, with 7 bases separating them. The CDR3 runs 12 residues. The DNA of the CDR3 is TGCGCCAGCAGCCCATACAACGGGGAGCTGTTTTTT. Translation: CASSPYNGELFF.

The rearrangement links TRBV6-4 to TRBJ1-1; a possible D gene is TRBD1 (6 bases). With 2 bases removed from V and 8 bases from J, the gap between germline ends came to 12 bases. The germline V gene has CDR1 MRHNA and CDR2 SNTAGT. The CDR3 contains 13 residues. CDR3 bases: TGTGCCAGCAGTGACCCTGACAGGCGGGAAGCTTTCTTT. Amino acids: CASSDPDRREAFF.

The CDR3 spells CASSQDWTGYEQYF. CDR3 DNA: TGCGCCAGCAGCCAAGACTGGACAGGATACGAGCAGTACTTC. The rearrangement links TRBV4-3 to TRBJ2-7; 7 bases are a match to TRBD1. J was trimmed by 4 bases and V by 0 bases; bases with no gene match: 3. This CDR3 region has 14 residues. Germline V gene data show CDR1 as LGHNA and CDR2 as YSLEER.

This chain joins TRBV6-5 and TRBJ2-3, with D tentatively TRBD2 (5 bases). The CDR3 consists of 16 residues. CDR1 and CDR2 from the germline V gene are MNHEY and SVGAGI. The germline V and J ends were trimmed by 0 bases and 0 bases, with 10 bases remaining between them. For the CDR3, the DNA is TGTGCCAGCAGTTACTCGAGGGCGTACAGCACAGATACGCAGTATTTT. Its protein product is CASSYSRAYSTDTQYF.

The chain joins TRBV24-1 to TRBJ1-2; 9 bases are a match to TRBD1. J was trimmed by 2 bases and V by 9 bases; bases with no gene match: 6. The CDR3 length is 14 residues. In germline, CDR1 is KGHDR, CDR2 SFDVKD. Here the CDR3 DNA reads TGTGCCACCCAGGGACAGGGTGGGAACTATGGCTACACCTTC. Translation gives CATQGQGGNYGYTF.

The V call is TRBV24-1, the J call TRBJ1-2, with D unclear. The CDR3 loop spans 14 amino acids. The V and J ends lost 9 bases and 0 bases respectively, with 13 bases between them. The germline gives CDR1 KGHDR, CDR2 SFDVKD. CDR3 sequence: CATSNREANYGYTF. The CDR3 DNA reads as TGTGCCACCTCAAACCGCGAAGCTAACTATGGCTACACCTTC.

This clone has a single count. The chain has TRBV7-9 and TRBJ2-7, with 8 bases that match TRBD2. This CDR3 spans 14 amino acids. Germline values: CDR1 SEHNR, CDR2 FQNEAQ (reference sequence). The V and J ends lost 5 bases and 3 bases, in that order; junction bases with no gene match: 6. The CDR3 here is CASSPSGGLYEQYF. Here the CDR3 DNA reads TGTGCCAGCAGCCCGAGCGGGGGCCTCTACGAGCAGTACTTC.

This chain connects TRBV2 to TRBJ1-5, with D tentatively TRBD1 (5 bases). With 6 bases removed from V and 3 bases from J, the gap between germline ends came to 12 bases. CDR1 is SNHLY and CDR2 is FYNNEI in the germline V gene. CDR3 length equals 14 residues. The CDR3 protein is CASRLTAYNQPQHF. The CDR3 nucleotides are TGTGCCAGCAGACTGACAGCGTACAATCAGCCCCAGCATTTT.

The V gene is TRBV18, the J gene TRBJ2-6, with 12 nucleotides matching TRBD1. This CDR3 has 18 amino acids. Germline V CDR1 and CDR2: KGHSH, LQKENI. After removal of 2 bases from V and 2 bases from J, the junction contained 4 bases not matched to a gene. The CDR3 is CASSPMGQGAPGANVLTF. The DNA of the CDR3 is TGTGCCAGCTCACCAATGGGACAGGGGGCTCCTGGGGCCAACGTCCTGACTTTC.

This chain links TRBV19 with TRBJ1-5; D may be TRBD1 (6 bases). This CDR3 has 14 residues. V was shortened by 3 bases and J by 6 bases, with 12 bases between the two germline ends. Germline values: CDR1 LNHDA, CDR2 SQIVND (reference sequence). The DNA of the CDR3 is TGTGCCAGTAGTATCCTGGGAGGGGGTCAGCCCCAGCATTTT. It yields the protein CASSILGGGQPQHF. Together with reference TRBV19 and TRBJ1-5, the CDR3 gives the full variable domain: DGGITQSPKYLFRKEGQNVTLSCEQNLNHDAMYWYRQDPGQGLRLIYYSQIVNDFQKGDIAEGYSVSREKKESFPLTVTSAQKNPTAFYLCASSILGGGQPQHFGDGTRLSIL.

The genes are TRBV7-2 and TRBJ1-4, with D uncertain. V was pared by 5 bases and J by 2 bases, with 12 bases between. Per germline, CDR1 SGHTA and CDR2 FQGNSA. The CDR3 spans 15 residues. CDR3 coding DNA: TGTGCCAGCAGCGCCCCGTGGCCCACTAATGAAAAACTGTTTTTT. Its protein is CASSAPWPTNEKLFF.

This chain joins TRBV2 and TRBJ2-1; 8 nucleotides agree with TRBD2. Looked up from germline, CDR1 is SNHLY and CDR2 is FYNNEI. The CDR3 runs 17 residues. Trimming took 2 bases from V and 0 from J; bases not matched to a gene: 6. The CDR3: CASSELAGVSSYNEQFF. The CDR3 DNA reads TGTGCCAGCAGTGAACTAGCGGGCGTTAGCTCCTACAATGAGCAGTTCTTC.

The CDR3 DNA reads TGTGCCAGCAAGCGGGGGGGCTCCGGGGAGCTGTTTTTT. It encodes CASKRGGSGELFF. J is TRBJ2-2 and V is TRBV27, with 10 bases identical to TRBD2. The trim removed 7 bases at V and 6 bases at J, leaving 2 bases unmatched. The CDR3 consists of 13 residues. In germline, CDR1 is MNHEY, CDR2 SMNVEV (reference sequence).

This clone was seen more than once but under ten times. V usage is TRBV7-2 and J usage is TRBJ1-5; TRBD1 matches 12 bases. This CDR3 is 17 amino acids long. The germline V gene has CDR1 SGHTA and CDR2 FQGNSA. J gave up 1 base and V 4 bases, and 5 bases lay outside the gene matches. The DNA of the CDR3 is TGTGCCAGCAGCTCGGGACAGGGGGCTTGGAGCAATCAGCCCCAGCATTTT. Residues: CASSSGQGAWSNQPQHF.

The CDR3 sequence is CATSIDRGKYNQPQHF. CDR3 in DNA: TGTGCCACCAGCATAGACAGGGGAAAGTACAATCAGCCCCAGCATTTT. V is TRBV15 and J is TRBJ1-5; 8 nucleotides align to TRBD1. Germline V CDR1 and CDR2: LNHNV, YYDKDF (reference sequence). The CDR3 is 16 residues long. After removal of 4 bases from V and 3 bases from J, the junction contained 8 bases not matched to a gene.